This T cell receptor (beta chain) was recovered during a study of T cell repertoires in ileal Crohn's disease. Germline-derived CDR1 and CDR2 are SEHNR and FQNEAQ (reference sequence). Deletions cut 0 bases from V and 3 bases from J, with 12 bases between. The CDR3 is 16 amino acids. Time point specified: proximal margin of the surgical specimen (macroscopically non-inflamed). The table came from immunoSEQ multiplex PCR; TCRdb's copy has only in-frame clones and leaves some out. This table has just over 2,000 clones, 75% to 90% appearing once. Sequencing input: ileal tissue. This rearrangement joins TRBV7-9 to TRBJ1-3; D not certain. This TCR derives from an adult with Crohn's disease. CDR3: CASSLAGREGGNTIYF. The CDR3 region has the DNA TGTGCCAGCAGCTTAGCTGGGCGTGAGGGTGGAAACACCATATATTTT.